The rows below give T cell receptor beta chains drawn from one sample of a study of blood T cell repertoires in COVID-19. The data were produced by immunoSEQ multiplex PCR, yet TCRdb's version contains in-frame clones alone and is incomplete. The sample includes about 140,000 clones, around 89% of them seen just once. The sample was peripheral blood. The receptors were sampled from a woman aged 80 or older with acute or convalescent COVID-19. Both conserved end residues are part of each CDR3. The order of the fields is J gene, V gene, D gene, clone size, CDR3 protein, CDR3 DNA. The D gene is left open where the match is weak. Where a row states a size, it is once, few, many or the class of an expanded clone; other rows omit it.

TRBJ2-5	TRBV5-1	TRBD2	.	CASSSTSGGTKETQYF	TGCGCCAGCAGCTCGACTAGCGGGGGGACAAAAGAGACCCAGTACTTC
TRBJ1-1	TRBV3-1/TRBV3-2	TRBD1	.	CASSPGTGLTEAFF	TGTGCCAGCAGTCCCGGGACAGGGCTCACTGAAGCTTTCTTT
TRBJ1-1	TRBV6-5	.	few	CASWLPQPYNEAFF	TGTGCCAGTTGGTTGCCGCAACCTTACAACGAAGCTTTCTTT
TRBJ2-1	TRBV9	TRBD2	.	CASSAPGNSGGTYNEQFF	TGTGCCAGCAGCGCCCCAGGTAATAGCGGGGGTACGTACAATGAGCAGTTCTTC
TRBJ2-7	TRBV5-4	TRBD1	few	CASSKDRTGATYEQYF	TGTGCCAGCAGCAAAGACCGGACAGGGGCTACCTACGAGCAGTACTTC
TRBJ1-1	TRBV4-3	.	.	CASSQDRTGGTEAFF	TGCGCCAGCAGCCAAGATCGGACGGGGGGTACTGAAGCTTTCTTT
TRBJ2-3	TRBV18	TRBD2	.	CASSPRLAASTDTQYF	TGTGCCAGCTCACCACGACTAGCGGCTAGCACAGATACGCAGTATTTT
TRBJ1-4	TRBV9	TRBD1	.	CASSPVGTGDEKLFF	TGTGCCAGCAGCCCCGTGGGGACAGGGGATGAAAAACTGTTTTTT
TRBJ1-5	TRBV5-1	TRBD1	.	CASSPGQLNQPQHF	TGCGCCAGCAGCCCGGGACAGCTCAATCAGCCCCAGCATTTT
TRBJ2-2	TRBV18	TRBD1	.	CASSEPGQRNTGELFF	TGTGCCAGCTCAGAGCCGGGACAGAGAAACACCGGGGAGCTGTTTTTT
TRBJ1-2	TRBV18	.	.	CASSPSQVDGYTF	TGTGCCAGCTCACCAAGTCAGGTTGATGGCTACACCTTC
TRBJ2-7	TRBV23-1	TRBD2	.	CASSQSGGDSYEQYF	TGCGCCAGCAGTCAATCTGGGGGGGACTCCTACGAGCAGTACTTC
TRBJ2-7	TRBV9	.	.	CASSAGRQGYEQYF	TGTGCCAGCAGCGCTGGGCGGCAGGGCTACGAGCAGTACTTC
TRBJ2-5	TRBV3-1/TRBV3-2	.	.	CASSQGHGEETQYF	TGTGCCAGCAGCCAAGGTCACGGGGAAGAGACCCAGTACTTC
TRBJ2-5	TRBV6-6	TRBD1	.	CASSPRGQTETQYF	TGTGCCAGCAGCCCCAGGGGGCAAACGGAGACCCAGTACTTC
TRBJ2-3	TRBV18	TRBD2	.	CASSPVRGGTDTQYF	TGTGCCAGCTCACCAGTGCGGGGGGGCACAGATACGCAGTATTTT
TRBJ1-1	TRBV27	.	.	CASSLSRGTEAFF	TGTGCCAGCAGTTTATCAAGAGGCACTGAAGCTTTCTTT
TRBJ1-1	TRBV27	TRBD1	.	CASSFRGSEAFF	TGTGCCAGCAGTTTCAGGGGGTCTGAAGCTTTCTTT
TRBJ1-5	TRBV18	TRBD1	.	CASSPQGAAGNQPQHF	TGTGCCAGCTCACCCCAGGGGGCGGCTGGCAATCAGCCCCAGCATTTT
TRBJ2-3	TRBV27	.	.	CASSLSRHTDTQYF	TGTGCCAGCAGCCTCTCGAGACACACAGATACGCAGTATTTT
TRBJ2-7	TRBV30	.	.	CAWSIQGPYEQYF	TGTGCCTGGAGCATTCAGGGCCCCTACGAGCAGTACTTC
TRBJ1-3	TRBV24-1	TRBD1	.	CATSDPDREFPGNTIYF	TGTGCCACCAGTGATCCGGACAGGGAGTTTCCTGGAAACACCATATATTTT
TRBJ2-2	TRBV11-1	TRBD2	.	CATSSGGDLRTGELFF	TGTGCCACCTCAAGCGGGGGGGATTTGAGAACCGGGGAGCTGTTTTTT
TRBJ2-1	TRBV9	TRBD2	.	CASSVEAGGPYEQFF	TGTGCCAGCAGCGTAGAAGCGGGGGGGCCCTATGAGCAGTTCTTC
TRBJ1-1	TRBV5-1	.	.	CASHKDTEAFF	TGCGCCAGCCACAAAGACACTGAAGCTTTCTTT
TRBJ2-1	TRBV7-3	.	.	CASSYDRKEYNEQFF	TGTGCCAGCAGCTATGACAGGAAAGAATACAATGAGCAGTTCTTC
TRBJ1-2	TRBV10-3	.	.	CAISDRVYGYTF	TGTGCCATCAGTGACAGGGTCTATGGCTACACCTTC
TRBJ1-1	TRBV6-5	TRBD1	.	CASRFRGSTTEAFF	TGTGCCAGCAGATTCAGGGGGTCCACGACTGAAGCTTTCTTT
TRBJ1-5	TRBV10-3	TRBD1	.	CAISEGTAGNQPQHF	TGTGCCATCAGTGAGGGGACAGCGGGTAATCAGCCCCAGCATTTT
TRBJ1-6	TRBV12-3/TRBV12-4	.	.	CASMTRGPLHF	TGTGCCAGCATGACCCGGGGACCCCTCCACTTT
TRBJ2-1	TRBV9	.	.	CASSVQGQIAYNEQFF	TGTGCCAGCAGCGTACAGGGGCAGATCGCCTACAATGAGCAGTTCTTC
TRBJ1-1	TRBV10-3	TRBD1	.	CAIRGQGSTEAFF	TGTGCCATCAGGGGACAGGGGTCTACTGAAGCTTTCTTT
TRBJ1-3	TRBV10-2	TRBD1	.	CASSELQGAGGNTIYF	TGCGCCAGCAGTGAGTTACAGGGGGCTGGTGGAAACACCATATATTTT
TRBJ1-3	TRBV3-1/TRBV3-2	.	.	CASSQDRYTIYF	TGTGCCAGCAGCCAAGATCGGTACACCATATATTTT
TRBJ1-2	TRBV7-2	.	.	CASSPEGYGYTF	TGTGCCAGCAGCCCCGAGGGTTATGGCTACACCTTC
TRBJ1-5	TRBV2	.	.	CASKLDGLNQPQHF	TGTGCCAGCAAATTGGACGGACTCAATCAGCCCCAGCATTTT
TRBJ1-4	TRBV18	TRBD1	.	CASSPQQGANEKLFF	TGTGCCAGCTCACCGCAACAGGGGGCTAATGAAAAACTGTTTTTT
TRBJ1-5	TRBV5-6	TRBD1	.	CASSQQGFVQPQHF	TGTGCCAGCAGTCAACAGGGGTTCGTTCAGCCCCAGCATTTT
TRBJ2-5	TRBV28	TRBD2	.	CASDGTSGGQETQYF	TGTGCCAGCGACGGGACTAGCGGAGGCCAAGAGACCCAGTACTTC
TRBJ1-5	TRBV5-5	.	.	CASSPFEGVSQPQHF	TGTGCCAGCAGCCCTTTCGAGGGGGTTAGTCAGCCCCAGCATTTT
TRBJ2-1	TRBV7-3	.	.	CASSLTGFSYNEQFF	TGTGCCAGCAGCCTCACAGGGTTCTCCTACAATGAGCAGTTCTTC